Described below is a single TCR beta chain sequence and its context. The data were produced by immunoSEQ multiplex PCR, yet TCRdb's version contains in-frame clones alone and is incomplete. In the table there are about 80,000 clones, approximately 94% of which are singletons. This entry belongs to a study of T cell changes during pregnancy in multiple sclerosis. CDR3 size: 19 residues. This specimen was peripheral blood, taken after pregnancy. The rearrangement joins TRBV21-1 to TRBJ1-2; the table's D call, TRBD1, was not checked against the DNA. TRBV21-1 is a known pseudogene. The receptor comes from a female donor in good health, enrolled as a control in a pregnancy study. In DNA form, the CDR3 reads TGTGCCAGCAGCAAAGTCGAAGGGCGGGACAGGCGTCGGCCACATGGCTACACCTTC. This gives the protein CASSKVEGRDRRRPHGYTF.